Sequencing of this T cell receptor beta chain was carried out in a study of blood T cell repertoires in COVID-19. In the study overall: Both acute and convalescent COVID-19 samples were obtained from the United States, Italy and Spain. Sources were T cells, B-cell-depleted T cells, or PBMCs; the material itself was cDNA or gDNA.

Per the original methods: From reference gene primer amplification, estimates of nucleated cell counts were derived. TCRdb's copy holds only in-frame clones and misses some; the assay was immunoSEQ multiplex PCR. The V and J calls and clone size come from that table; D and trimming were worked out from the DNA. Among roughly 280,000 clones, approximately 90% were seen once, and the ten largest hold roughly 2%. Germline V gene lookup returns CDR1 SGHRS and CDR2 YFSETQ. CDR3 length equals 16 residues. Trimming took off 0 bases at V and 7 bases at J, with 14 bases between the two ends. The receptor was derived from a woman aged 50 to 60 who had recovered from COVID-19. The sequenced material came from peripheral blood. The chain has TRBV5-1 and TRBJ1-6; D call uncertain. DNA of the CDR3: TGCGCCAGCAGCTTGGTACTGACATTGATAAATTCACCCCTCCACTTT. Its protein product is CASSLVLTLINSPLHF.